The 20 T cell receptor beta chains below were found in one sample sequenced in a study of T cell responses to AZD1222 COVID-19 vaccine. Method: immunoSEQ multiplex PCR; TCRdb's copy keeps in-frame clones and lacks some. The sample records 75,000 to 90,000 clones, more than 70% being singletons. The input for sequencing was peripheral blood, taken on day 0 of AZD1222 vaccination. The source of these receptors is an adult in good health.

The genes are TRBV4-3 and TRBJ2-2, with 8 bases fitting TRBD1. V lost 0 bases to trimming and J lost 6 bases; unmatched junction nucleotides: 15. Germline CDR1 LGHNA, CDR2 YSLEER. CDR3 length equals 19 residues. The CDR3 spells CASSQDLLGRGRIAGELFF. In nucleotides, the CDR3 is TGCGCCAGCAGCCAAGATCTGCTAGGCAGGGGGCGCATTGCCGGGGAGCTGTTTTTT.

The chain has TRBV9 and TRBJ2-1; D is unresolved. Deletions cut 4 bases from V and 6 bases from J, with 11 bases between. Germline values: CDR1 SGDLS, CDR2 YYNGEE. The CDR3 spans 13 residues. CDR3 sequence reads: CASSYTVSNEQFF. The CDR3 DNA sequence: TGTGCCAGCAGCTACACAGTCTCCAATGAGCAGTTCTTC.

This sequence joins TRBV28 and TRBJ1-1; D perhaps matches TRBD1 (6 bases). The CDR3 has 16 amino acids. V was trimmed by 2 bases and J by 0 bases, leaving 13 bases between them. The V gene's germline CDR1 is MDHEN and CDR2 SYDVKM. CDR3 protein: CASSLAGVTVNTEAFF. The CDR3 DNA is TGTGCCAGCAGTTTAGCAGGGGTTACTGTGAACACTGAAGCTTTCTTT. Full variable domain (rest looked up from reference TRBV28 and TRBJ1-1): DVKVTQSSRYLVKRTGEKVFLECVQDMDHENMFWYRQDPGLGLRLIYFSYDVKMKEKGDIPEGYSVSREKKERFSLILESASTNQTSMYLCASSLAGVTVNTEAFFGQGTRLTVV.

This chain joins TRBV5-4 and TRBJ2-3, with TRBD2 identical over 10 bases. This CDR3 contains 20 residues. Germline assignment: CDR1 SGHNT and CDR2 YYREEE (reference sequence). V lost 0 bases, J lost 6 bases, and 19 bases stayed unmatched. CDR3 region: CASSLGSSGGLTRGADTQYF. The CDR3 DNA is TGTGCCAGCAGCTTGGGGTCTAGCGGGGGTTTAACCCGAGGGGCGGATACGCAGTATTTT.

This chain joins TRBV5-1 and TRBJ2-2; 9 positions match TRBD1. V shed 4 bases, J shed 5 bases, and the junction held 6 bases outside the gene matches. Germline V gene data show CDR1 as SGHRS and CDR2 as YFSETQ. The CDR3 consists of 15 residues. CDR3 bases: TGCGCCAGCAGCATCGGGACAGGGTCGACCGGGGAGCTGTTTTTT. The encoded protein is CASSIGTGSTGELFF.

CDR3 loop: CASSLEAGSGNTIYF. CDR3 coding DNA: TGTGCCAGCAGCTTAGAGGCAGGCTCTGGAAACACCATATATTTT. The chain couples TRBV7-9 to TRBJ1-3; no definite D call. V gave up 1 base and J gave up 0 bases, with 7 bases separating them. Germline V gives CDR1 SEHNR, CDR2 FQNEAQ (reference sequence). This CDR3 contains 15 residues.

This chain connects TRBV6-5 to TRBJ1-3, with D tentatively TRBD1 (6 bases). The CDR3 is 14 amino acids. In germline, CDR1 is MNHEY, CDR2 SVGAGI. V shed 5 bases and J shed 7 bases, with 15 bases lying between them. DNA of the CDR3: TGTGCCAGCAGTCTCGAAGGGGGGAGGAACACCATATATTTT. Its translation: CASSLEGGRNTIYF.

This chain links TRBV19 with TRBJ1-5; D remains ambiguous. CDR1 is LNHDA, CDR2 SQIVND, per germline (reference sequence). Trimming took 0 bases from V and 9 from J, leaving 9 bases between them. The CDR3 spans 13 residues. CDR3 loop: CASSIDRGRPQHF. CDR3 DNA sequence: TGTGCCAGTAGTATAGACCGAGGTCGGCCCCAGCATTTT.

In nucleotides, the CDR3 is TGTGCCAGTAGTATAGTTAACAAGGCGAACACTGAAGCTTTCTTT. As protein: CASSIVNKANTEAFF. V is TRBV19 and J is TRBJ1-1, with unresolved D. The CDR3 sequence is 15 residues long. Deletions cut 1 base from V and 1 base from J, with 10 bases between. Germline assignment: CDR1 LNHDA and CDR2 SQIVND (reference sequence).

The chain joins TRBV2 to TRBJ1-4; maybe TRBD1 (5 bases). The CDR3 consists of 15 residues. V was trimmed by 7 bases and J by 8 bases, leaving 20 bases between them. The V gene's germline CDR1 is SNHLY and CDR2 FYNNEI. CDR3 in DNA: TGTGCCAGCAAATTGAACAGGCCAACGGACGAAAAACTGTTTTTT. It specifies CASKLNRPTDEKLFF. The whole variable domain, remainder taken from reference TRBV2 and TRBJ1-4, is EPEVTQTPSHQVTQMGQEVILRCVPISNHLYFYWYRQILGQKVEFLVSFYNNEISEKSEIFDDQFSVERPDGSNFTLKIRSTKLEDSAMYFCASKLNRPTDEKLFFGSGTQLSVL.

The chain uses TRBV9 and TRBJ2-1; D is uncertain. In germline, CDR1 is SGDLS, CDR2 YYNGEE. V shed 4 bases and J shed 0 bases, with 8 bases lying between them. The CDR3 covers 14 residues. The CDR3 reads CASSPYSSYNEQFF. The DNA of the CDR3 is TGTGCCAGCAGCCCCTACAGCTCCTACAATGAGCAGTTCTTC.

This clone showed up just once. The CDR3 DNA is TGTGCTAGTGGAAGCGAGGTTGCTAATGAAAAACTGTTTTTT. It codes for CASGSEVANEKLFF. V gene TRBV12-5 combines with J gene TRBJ1-4; unclear D gene. This CDR3 spans 14 amino acids. Germline V CDR1 and CDR2: LGHNT, FRNRAP. Trimming pared 6 bases from V and 3 bases from J, leaving 11 bases between.

This chain uses TRBV16 with TRBJ1-5, with 12 bases lining up with TRBD1. The CDR3 loop spans 16 amino acids. J was trimmed by 7 bases and V by 0 bases; bases with no gene match: 4. Germline values: CDR1 KGHSY, CDR2 FQNENV. CDR3 region: CASSQSGQGAGQPQHF. In nucleotides, the CDR3 is TGTGCCAGCAGCCAATCGGGACAGGGGGCAGGACAGCCCCAGCATTTT.

The chain employs TRBV3-1 (or the pseudogene TRBV3-2) and TRBJ1-5; TRBD1 matches 11 bases. Germline lookup yields CDR1 LGHDT and CDR2 YNNKEL (reference sequence). This CDR3 has 14 residues. V shed 4 bases, J shed 9 bases, and the junction held 5 bases outside the gene matches. The CDR3 DNA sequence: TGTGCCAGCAGCCCCGGGACAGGGGGTAGGCCCCAGCATTTT. As protein: CASSPGTGGRPQHF.

This sequence joins TRBV19 and TRBJ2-2; TRBD2 aligns across 16 bases. Looked up from germline, CDR1 is LNHDA and CDR2 is SQIVND (reference sequence). The CDR3 loop spans 17 amino acids. V dropped 3 bases and J dropped 4; count of bases not matched to a gene: 2. The CDR3 loop is CASSMGLAGGPTGELFF. The CDR3 coding sequence is TGTGCCAGTAGTATGGGACTAGCGGGGGGGCCCACCGGGGAGCTGTTTTTT. The full variable domain, completed using reference TRBV19 and TRBJ2-2, is DGGITQSPKYLFRKEGQNVTLSCEQNLNHDAMYWYRQDPGQGLRLIYYSQIVNDFQKGDIAEGYSVSREKKESFPLTVTSAQKNPTAFYLCASSMGLAGGPTGELFFGEGSRLTVL.

The chain links TRBV7-9 to TRBJ2-1, with D unclear. The CDR3 is made up of 10 amino acids. Per the germline V gene, CDR1 is SEHNR and CDR2 is FQNEAQ (reference sequence). Trimming pared 3 bases from V and 10 bases from J, leaving 4 bases between. CDR3 region: CASSFGEQFF. The CDR3 DNA reads TGTGCCAGCAGCTTCGGGGAGCAGTTCTTC.

This clone was recorded a few times. The chain is built from TRBV28 and TRBJ2-5, with 7 bases identical to TRBD2. The CDR3 sequence is 15 residues long. With V trimmed by 6 bases and J by 2 bases, 9 bases remained unmatched. In germline, CDR1 is MDHEN, CDR2 SYDVKM. In DNA, the CDR3 is TGTGCCAGCAGGTACCTAGCGGCGACACAAGAGACCCAGTACTTC. Its protein product is CASRYLAATQETQYF.

This clone showed up just once. CDR3 amino acids: CASSYTGTSLVEQYF. The CDR3 DNA is TGTGCCAGCAGCTACACCGGGACTAGTCTCGTCGAGCAGTACTTC. The chain carries TRBV6-5 and TRBJ2-7, with 8 bases aligning to TRBD2. Germline CDR1 reads MNHEY; CDR2 reads SVGAGI. The CDR3 covers 15 residues. Germline trimming cut 6 bases from V and 6 bases from J; bases unmatched to any gene: 13.

CDR3 in amino acids: CASKENAGYNSPLHF. DNA for the CDR3: TGTGCCAGCAAGGAGAACGCGGGGTATAATTCACCCCTCCACTTT. The chain links TRBV6-5 to TRBJ1-6; D gene unclear. From germline, CDR1 is MNHEY and CDR2 SVGAGI. CDR3 length equals 15 residues. The V and J ends lost 7 bases and 4 bases respectively, with 14 bases between them.

V usage is TRBV10-3 and J usage is TRBJ1-2; D possibly corresponds to TRBD1 (6 bases). CDR3 size: 16 residues. V lost 4 bases and J lost 3, with 18 bases in between. The V gene's germline CDR1 is ENHRY and CDR2 SYGVKD. CDR3 nucleotide sequence: TGTGCCATCAGTGGCCGGGACAAGAACCATGACTATGGCTACACCTTC. Its protein product is CAISGRDKNHDYGYTF.